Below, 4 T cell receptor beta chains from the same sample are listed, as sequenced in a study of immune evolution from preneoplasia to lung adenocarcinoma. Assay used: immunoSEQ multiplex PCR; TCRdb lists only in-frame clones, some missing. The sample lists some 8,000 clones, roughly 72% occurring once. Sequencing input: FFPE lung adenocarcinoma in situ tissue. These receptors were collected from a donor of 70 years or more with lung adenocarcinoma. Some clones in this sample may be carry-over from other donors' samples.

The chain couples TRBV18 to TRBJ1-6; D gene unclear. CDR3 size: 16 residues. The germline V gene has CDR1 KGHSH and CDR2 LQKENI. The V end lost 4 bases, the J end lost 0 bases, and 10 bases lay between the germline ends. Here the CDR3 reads CASSQDGSSYNSPLHF. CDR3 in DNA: TGTGCCAGCTCACAGGACGGGAGCTCCTATAATTCACCCCTCCACTTT.

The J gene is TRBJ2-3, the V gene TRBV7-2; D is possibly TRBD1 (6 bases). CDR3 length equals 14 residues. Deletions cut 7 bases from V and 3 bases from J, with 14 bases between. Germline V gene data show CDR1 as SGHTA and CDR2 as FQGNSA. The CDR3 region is CASKVQGGTDTQYF. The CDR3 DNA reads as TGTGCCAGCAAGGTACAGGGCGGAACAGATACGCAGTATTTT.

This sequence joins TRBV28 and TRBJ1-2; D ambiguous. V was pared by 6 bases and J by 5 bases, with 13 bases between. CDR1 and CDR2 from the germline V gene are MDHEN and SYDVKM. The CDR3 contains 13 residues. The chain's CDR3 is CASSPSTVYGYTF. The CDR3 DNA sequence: TGTGCCAGCAGCCCGTCGACGGTATATGGCTACACCTTC.

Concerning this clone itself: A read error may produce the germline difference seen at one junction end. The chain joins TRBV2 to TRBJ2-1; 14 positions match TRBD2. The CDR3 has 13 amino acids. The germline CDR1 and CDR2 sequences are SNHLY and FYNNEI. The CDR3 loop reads CASSPGLAGAELF. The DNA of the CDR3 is TGTGCCAGCAGTCCGGGACTAGCGGGAGCGGAGCTCTTC.